Shown below are 6 T cell receptor beta chains from a single sample sequenced in a study of T cells in Graves' hyperthyroidism and ophthalmopathy (dated by TCRdb to about 2019). The library was obtained by multiplex PCR. Data came from an Illumina HiSeq 2000. TCR beta CDR3 regions were amplified from RNA transcripts. The TCR CDR3 was subjected to a first round of RT-PCR using the HTBI primer set and the Qiagen OneStep RT-PCR kit. TCRdb passed the public sequencing reads through fastp at Q25 and MiXCR, retaining productive beta sequences. CDR3 protein duplicates are merged, each entry listing the most common genes and DNA. The sample table lists some 550,000 distinct CDR3 sequences, approximately 16% of them with a count of one. Under 3.5% of the sample is held by the ten biggest clonotypes. Sequencing used blood. These receptor sequences come from a woman between 40 and 55 years old with Graves' ophthalmopathy.

This clonotype was seen at least ten times. This rearrangement joins TRBV2 to TRBJ2-7, with 7 bases identical to TRBD1. The CDR3 is 13 residues long. Germline CDR1 is SNHLY and CDR2 is FYNNEI. Losses at the gene ends were 8 bases for V and 3 bases for J; bases not matched to a gene: 7. CDR3 DNA sequence: TGTGCCAGCCAACAGGGGTCGGGCTACGAGCAGTACTTC. Residues: CASQQGSGYEQYF.

The table lists this clonotype with many counts. The CDR3 region has the DNA TGTGCCAGCAGTGTCAGACGCTTGGGTGTGCGCGCAGATACGCAGTATTTT. Protein sequence: CASSVRRLGVRADTQYF. The chain carries TRBV6-1 and TRBJ2-3; D gene unclear. The CDR3 extends over 17 amino acids. V shed 4 bases and J shed 4 bases, with 21 bases lying between them. Germline CDR1 reads MNHNS; CDR2 reads SASEGT.

V usage is TRBV19 and J usage is TRBJ2-1, with 7 bases lining up with TRBD1. CDR1 and CDR2 (germline): LNHDA, SQIVND (reference sequence). Trimming cost V 9 bases and J 0 bases; bases outside gene matches: 5. The CDR3 is 14 amino acids. In nucleotides, the CDR3 is TGTGCCAGGAGACAGGGTAACTCCTACAATGAGCAGTTCTTC. Amino acid sequence: CARRQGNSYNEQFF.

The V call is TRBV3-1, the J call TRBJ1-1; no firm D call. The CDR3 loop spans 14 amino acids. Germline V gives CDR1 LGHDT, CDR2 YNNKEL (reference sequence). Trimming removed 3 bases from V and 5 bases from J, with 13 bases in between. CDR3 DNA: TGTGCCAGCAGCCAGTCTACAAGGGCGACTGAAGCTTTCTTT. The encoded protein is CASSQSTRATEAFF.

This clonotype came up a few times. The chain recombines TRBV20-1 with TRBJ2-3, with D uncertain. CDR1 and CDR2 from the germline V gene are DFQATT and SNEGSKA (reference sequence). CDR3 length: 12 amino acids. V was cut by 5 bases and J by 3 bases, with 9 bases left in between. In nucleotides, the CDR3 is TGCAGTGCTGGGATTAGTACAGATACGCAGTATTTT. This gives the protein CSAGISTDTQYF.

This clonotype came up many times. V gene TRBV7-2 combines with J gene TRBJ2-3; D gene unclear. Trimming stripped 6 bases from V and 0 bases from J, with 10 bases between. Germline-derived CDR1 and CDR2 are SGHTA and FQGNSA. This CDR3 comprises 14 residues. CDR3 loop: CASSLDASTDTQYF. In DNA form, the CDR3 reads TGTGCCAGCAGTCTGGACGCTAGCACAGATACGCAGTATTTT.